The rows below give T cell receptor beta chains drawn from one sample of a study of blood T cell repertoires in COVID-19. Clones were read by immunoSEQ multiplex PCR, and TCRdb kept only the in-frame ones, dropping some. This table has about 250,000 clones, around four fifths appearing once. Sequencing input: peripheral blood. The receptors originated from a man older than 75 with acute or convalescent COVID-19. CDR3s include the opening cysteine and the closing phenylalanine or tryptophan. Fields, in order: CDR3 DNA, CDR3 protein, D gene, clone size, V gene, J gene. A D gene is named only where the DNA matches it firmly. Clone size is stated in some rows and not others, as once, few, many or a class when expanded.

TGTGCCTGGAGCGGAGGGTTCGTCGAGCAGTACTTC	CAWSGGFVEQYF	-	-	TRBV30	TRBJ2-7
TGTGCCAGCAGCCAAGCAGGGTCTGGGGCCAACGTCCTGACTTTC	CASSQAGSGANVLTF	-	-	TRBV14	TRBJ2-6
TGTGCCAGCAGTGCCGGGACTAGCGGGGCAGATACGCAGTATTTT	CASSAGTSGADTQYF	TRBD2	-	TRBV6-4	TRBJ2-3
TGCGCCAGCAGCTTAGTTGGAGGAATGGAGACCCAGTACTTC	CASSLVGGMETQYF	-	-	TRBV5-1	TRBJ2-5
TGCGCCAGCAGCTTGGCACTGGGCAATCAGCCCCAGCATTTT	CASSLALGNQPQHF	-	few	TRBV5-1	TRBJ1-5
TGTGCCAGCACCTTCGGGGGGGCTTACTATGGCTACACCTTC	CASTFGGAYYGYTF	-	-	TRBV28	TRBJ1-2
TGTGCTAGTGGTTTGCTCCACCCGGGGGAGGCGGCCGGGGAGCTGTTTTTT	CASGLLHPGEAAGELFF	-	-	TRBV12-5	TRBJ2-2
TGTGCCAGCAGCCCGACTAGCGGGAGATCGGGGACCGGGGAGCTGTTTTTT	CASSPTSGRSGTGELFF	TRBD2	-	TRBV5-4	TRBJ2-2
TGTGCCAGCAGCCAAGCCGGGACTAGCGGGCGGGAGCAGTTCTTC	CASSQAGTSGREQFF	TRBD2	-	TRBV4-2	TRBJ2-1
TGCGCCAGCAGCTTGGATTCCCATAGTTACGAGCAGTACTTC	CASSLDSHSYEQYF	-	few	TRBV5-1	TRBJ2-7
TGTGCCAGCAGCCAAACGACAGGGGTCATCTACACCTTC	CASSQTTGVIYTF	TRBD1	-	TRBV14	TRBJ1-2
TGTGCCAGCAGTTGGGCTAGCGTTGCAGATACGCAGTATTTT	CASSWASVADTQYF	-	-	TRBV2	TRBJ2-3
TGCGCCAGCAGCCAGTCTCAGGTGAACACTGAAGCTTTCTTT	CASSQSQVNTEAFF	-	-	TRBV5-1	TRBJ1-1
TGTGCCAGCAGCGCAAGCGGTGGCGCAGATACGCAGTATTTT	CASSASGGADTQYF	-	-	TRBV2	TRBJ2-3
TGTGCCAGTAGTATAGCAGGGTTCGATGAGCAGTTCTTC	CASSIAGFDEQFF	-	-	TRBV19	TRBJ2-1
TGTGCCTGGACCCGACAGGGGGCGGGGGAGCAGTACTTC	CAWTRQGAGEQYF	TRBD1	-	TRBV30	TRBJ2-7
TGCGCCAGCAGCCTAGGGGGAGGGTCCGCAGATACGCAGTATTTT	CASSLGGGSADTQYF	-	-	TRBV5-1	TRBJ2-3
TGTGCCAGCATTGGGGGGACTAGCGGGAGTCAGGGGTCCTACGAGCAGTACTTC	CASIGGTSGSQGSYEQYF	TRBD2	few	TRBV28	TRBJ2-7
TGTGCCAGCAGCTTAGTGGGCGTACAGGTTAGCACAGATACGCAGTATTTT	CASSLVGVQVSTDTQYF	-	-	TRBV7-2	TRBJ2-3
TGTGCCAGCAGTTACGTAGCGGGGGCACACAATGAGCAGTTCTTC	CASSYVAGAHNEQFF	TRBD2	-	TRBV6-5	TRBJ2-1
TGTGCCTGGAGTGTAGGGGGCTCCTATAATTCACCCCTCCACTTT	CAWSVGGSYNSPLHF	-	-	TRBV30	TRBJ1-6
TGTGCCAGCAGCCCTTCGACAGGGGCAAACACCATATATTTT	CASSPSTGANTIYF	TRBD1	-	TRBV28	TRBJ1-3
TGTGCCTGGACCCCCCCCAGGGGGCACCCAGAAACAGATACGCAGTATTTT	CAWTPPRGHPETDTQYF	TRBD1	-	TRBV30	TRBJ2-3
TGTGCCAGTAGTTCAAGACGACTAGCGGGCTGGGATGAGCAGTTCTTC	CASSSRRLAGWDEQFF	TRBD2	-	TRBV19	TRBJ2-1
TGTGCCAGCAGTTACTCCACGACTAGCGGGCCTCACTTC	CASSYSTTSGPHF	TRBD2	-	TRBV6-5	TRBJ2-4
TGTGCCACCAGCGACAGGGGGGATGGGGGCTACACCTTC	CATSDRGDGGYTF	TRBD1	-	TRBV24-1	TRBJ1-2
TGTGCCAGCAACCTAGTCCAAGAGACCCAGTACTTC	CASNLVQETQYF	-	once	TRBV2	TRBJ2-5
TGTGCCAGCTCAGGAGGCGGACTAGCGGGAGATACGCAGTATTTT	CASSGGGLAGDTQYF	TRBD2	-	TRBV2	TRBJ2-3
TGTGCCAGCAGTTTTGGGGGGGCAAATTCACCCCTCCACTTT	CASSFGGANSPLHF	-	-	TRBV27	TRBJ1-6
TGTGCCAGCTCACCACCCGCCAGGGTAGGCGGAAACACCATATATTTT	CASSPPARVGGNTIYF	-	-	TRBV18	TRBJ1-3
TGTGCCAGCAGCCCCCCGGCTGAGGAGAACACTGAAGCTTTCTTT	CASSPPAEENTEAFF	-	few	TRBV11-3	TRBJ1-1
TGTGCCACCAGTGATTCAAACTCATACCAAGAGACCCAGTACTTC	CATSDSNSYQETQYF	-	-	TRBV24-1	TRBJ2-5
TGTGCCAGCAGCTCTCAAGCGGGGATCGGCCGGAATGAGCAGTTCTTC	CASSSQAGIGRNEQFF	TRBD2	-	TRBV28	TRBJ2-1
TGTGCCAGCAGCAAGGGAGCGGGAGGGCCCTCCTACGAGCAGTACTTC	CASSKGAGGPSYEQYF	-	-	TRBV21-1	TRBJ2-7
TGTGCCAGTAACGGACCGGGACATATGAACACTGAAGCTTTCTTT	CASNGPGHMNTEAFF	-	once	TRBV19	TRBJ1-1
TGTGCCAGCAGCCATAATGGGGGCACAAACACTGAAGCTTTCTTT	CASSHNGGTNTEAFF	-	-	TRBV3-1/TRBV3-2	TRBJ1-1
TGTGCCAGCAGTGCGGCGGTTGGAACTGAAGCTTTCTTT	CASSAAVGTEAFF	-	few	TRBV2	TRBJ1-1
TGTGCCAGCAGCGCCAGACAGGGTATGAACACTGAAGCTTTCTTT	CASSARQGMNTEAFF	TRBD1	-	TRBV9	TRBJ1-1
TGTGCCTGGGACCCAACAGGGAGGGTTGAAAAACTGTTTTTT	CAWDPTGRVEKLFF	-	-	TRBV30	TRBJ1-4
TGTGCCAGCAGCTGGGCCCCCGACGGCGAGGAGACCCAGTACTTC	CASSWAPDGEETQYF	-	-	TRBV5-4	TRBJ2-5
TGTGCCAGCAGCCCTACTTACTCCTACGAGCAGTACTTC	CASSPTYSYEQYF	-	-	TRBV7-2	TRBJ2-7